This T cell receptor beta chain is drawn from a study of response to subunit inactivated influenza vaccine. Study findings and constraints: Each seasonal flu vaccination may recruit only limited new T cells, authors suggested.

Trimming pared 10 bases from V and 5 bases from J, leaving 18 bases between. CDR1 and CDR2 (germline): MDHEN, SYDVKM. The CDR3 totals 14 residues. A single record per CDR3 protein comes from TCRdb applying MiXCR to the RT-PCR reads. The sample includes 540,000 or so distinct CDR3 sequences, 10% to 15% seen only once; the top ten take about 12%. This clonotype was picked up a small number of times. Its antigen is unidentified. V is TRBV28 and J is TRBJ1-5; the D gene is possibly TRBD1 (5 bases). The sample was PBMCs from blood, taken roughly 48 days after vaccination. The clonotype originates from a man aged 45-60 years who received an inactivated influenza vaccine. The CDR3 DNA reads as TGTGCCACCCCCGGGGAGGGGTCAGATCAGCCCCAGCATTTT. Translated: CATPGEGSDQPQHF.